This TCR beta chain comes out of a study of T-cell memory formation after mild COVID-19. In TCRdb, the 5' RACE reads were re-called with MiXCR into one record per CDR3 protein. This sample yields 550,000 to 650,000 distinct CDR3 sequences, of which 15% to 20% are seen a single time; approximately 8.1% belongs to the top ten. Per germline, CDR1 SGHVS and CDR2 FNYEAQ. The V gene end was trimmed by 2 bases and the J gene end by 4 bases; junction bases not matched to a gene: 4. CDR3 length: 15 residues. The source of this sequence is an adult woman who had mild COVID-19 (a few samples of this study predate the infection). Cell type and time point are not known. The V gene is TRBV7-6, the J gene TRBJ2-7, with 11 bases matching TRBD2. Material: PBMCs or a T cell subset sorted from them (not recorded which). The CDR3, as DNA: TGTGCCAGCAGCTTAACGACTAGCGGGGTATACGAGCAGTACTTC. It codes for CASSLTTSGVYEQYF.